Below, 32 T cell receptor beta chains from the same sample are listed, as sequenced in a study of blood T cell repertoires in COVID-19. Profiling relied on immunoSEQ multiplex PCR, and the TCRdb table lists in-frame clones only, not all of them. Found here are approximately 25,000 clones, 75% to 90% of them singletons; the top ten hold 55% to 75%. The specimen was peripheral blood. The source is a woman of 80 years or more with acute or convalescent COVID-19.

J is TRBJ2-7 and V is TRBV9; perhaps TRBD1 as D (8 bases). The length of the CDR3 is 15 residues. The V end lost 4 bases, the J end lost 3 bases, and 17 bases lay between the germline ends. CDR1 and CDR2 (germline): SGDLS, YYNGEE. This CDR3 is CASSPGQGGIYEQYF. The CDR3 nucleotides read TGTGCCAGCAGCCCAGGACAGGGAGGGATCTACGAGCAGTACTTC.

The V call is TRBV5-5, the J call TRBJ1-1; TRBD1 agrees at 7 bases. The germline V gene has CDR1 SGHKS and CDR2 YYEKEE (reference sequence). After removal of 4 bases from V and 11 bases from J, the junction contained 11 bases not matched to a gene. This CDR3 comprises 13 residues. The CDR3 protein is CASSLEQGTGAFF. As DNA, the CDR3 is TGTGCCAGCAGCCTAGAACAGGGGACGGGGGCTTTCTTT.

The chain uses TRBV3-1 (or the pseudogene TRBV3-2) and TRBJ1-2, with D unclear. Germline V gene lookup returns CDR1 LGHDT and CDR2 YNNKEL (reference sequence). Trimming cost V 3 bases and J 4 bases, with 9 bases left between them. The CDR3 has 13 amino acids. CDR3: CASSHGRSYGYTF. The CDR3 DNA reads TGTGCCAGCAGCCATGGGAGGAGCTATGGCTACACCTTC.

The rearrangement uses TRBV20-1 and TRBJ2-5; 9 bases agree with TRBD2. The V segment lost 3 bases and the J segment 11 bases; nucleotides outside the gene matches: 16. CDR3 length: 15 residues. Germline lookup yields CDR1 DFQATT and CDR2 SNEGSKA (reference sequence). Here the CDR3 DNA reads TGCAGTGCTAGTCCCGGGGAGCTAAGCGGGGGGCCGCAGTACTTC. Protein: CSASPGELSGGPQYF.

The chain joins TRBV12-5 to TRBJ2-1; 8 bases line up with TRBD1. Trimming cost V 5 bases and J 9 bases; bases outside gene matches: 12. Germline CDR1 LGHNT, CDR2 FRNRAP. The CDR3 length is 15 residues. In DNA, the CDR3 is TGTGCTAGTGGTCGCGGACAGGGTCAGTTAAGTGAGCAGTTCTTC. It codes for CASGRGQGQLSEQFF.

The V gene is TRBV6-2 or TRBV6-3, the J gene TRBJ2-7; 7 bases align to TRBD1. This CDR3 has 15 residues. Germline CDR1 and CDR2: MNHEY and SVGEGT. The V gene end was trimmed by 2 bases and the J gene end by 7 bases; junction bases not matched to a gene: 11. The CDR3 is CASSYADRVTGEQYF. As DNA, the CDR3 is TGTGCCAGCAGTTACGCCGACAGGGTGACGGGGGAGCAGTACTTC.

The chain joins TRBV7-8 to TRBJ1-2; D unclear. The CDR3 sequence is 14 residues long. Per the germline V gene, CDR1 is SGHVS and CDR2 is FQNEAQ. Trimming pared 0 bases from V and 2 bases from J, leaving 7 bases between. The CDR3 DNA sequence: TGTGCCAGCAGCTTAGCGCAACGGAACTATGGCTACACCTTC. It yields the protein CASSLAQRNYGYTF.

This clone has more than one count but fewer than ten. This chain links TRBV6-5 with TRBJ2-7, with D tentatively TRBD1 (6 bases). This CDR3 comprises 13 residues. Trimming took off 2 bases at V and 6 bases at J, with 11 bases between the two ends. Germline CDR1 and CDR2: MNHEY and SVGAGI. This CDR3 reads CASSYEQGREQYF. In DNA, the CDR3 is TGTGCCAGCAGTTACGAACAGGGTCGCGAGCAGTACTTC.

The genes are TRBV5-6 and TRBJ2-3, with 11 bases that match TRBD2. CDR3 size: 17 residues. Unmatched junction bases numbered 9, after V lost 4 bases and J lost 2 bases. Looked up from germline, CDR1 is SGHDT and CDR2 is YYEEEE. CDR3 sequence: CASSTGTSGEPTDTQYF. DNA of the CDR3: TGTGCCAGCAGCACCGGGACTAGCGGAGAACCCACAGATACGCAGTATTTT.

The CDR3 here is CASSQEGAGQRYEQYF. DNA for the CDR3: TGCGCCAGCAGCCAAGAAGGAGCCGGACAGCGCTACGAGCAGTACTTC. The chain links TRBV4-1 to TRBJ2-7, with D perhaps matching TRBD1 (6 bases). The CDR3 covers 16 residues. Germline V gives CDR1 MGHRA, CDR2 YSYEKL. Trimming removed 0 bases from V and 3 bases from J, with 15 bases in between.

V and J are TRBV4-2 and TRBJ2-2; 8 bases agree with TRBD2. With V trimmed by 3 bases and J by 0 bases, 3 bases remained unmatched. The CDR3 is made up of 16 amino acids. Per the germline V gene, CDR1 is LGHNA and CDR2 is YNFKEQ. CDR3 sequence reads: CASSHAAGANTGELFF. CDR3 bases: TGTGCCAGCAGCCACGCAGCGGGGGCGAACACCGGGGAGCTGTTTTTT.

The chain carries TRBV10-3 and TRBJ1-2, with D perhaps TRBD1 (5 bases). This CDR3 spans 13 amino acids. Germline V gene sequence: CDR1 ENHRY, CDR2 SYGVKD. The V end was cut by 7 bases, the J end by 0 bases, with 9 bases between. CDR3 sequence (DNA): TGTGCCATCAACCAGGGATCTAACTATGGCTACACCTTC. It is translated as CAINQGSNYGYTF.

The chain employs TRBV23-1 and TRBJ1-2; 7 bases line up with TRBD1. TRBV23-1 is assigned to the ORF class and has an uncertain function. The ends lost 2 bases at V and 5 bases at J; junction bases unmatched: 8. The CDR3 totals 15 residues. CDR3 in amino acids: CASSQDREGRYGYTF. The CDR3 DNA reads TGCGCCAGCAGTCAAGACAGGGAAGGAAGGTATGGCTACACCTTC.

The genes are TRBV18 and TRBJ2-6, with D uncertain. V gave up 2 bases and J gave up 0 bases, with 8 bases separating them. The CDR3 has 16 residues. Germline CDR1 is KGHSH and CDR2 is LQKENI. CDR3 bases: TGTGCCAGCTCACCAACTCCAAACTCTGGGGCCAACGTCCTGACTTTC. Protein: CASSPTPNSGANVLTF.

The rearrangement links TRBV4-2 to TRBJ1-4; TRBD1 agrees at 10 bases. Germline V lookup: CDR1 LGHNA, CDR2 YNFKEQ. There are 17 residues in the CDR3. The J segment lost 3 bases and the V segment lost 6 bases, leaving 10 bases of the junction unmatched. The CDR3 region has the DNA TGTGCCAGCAGTTCCCCGGGACAGGGGTCTGCTAATGAAAAACTGTTTTTT. Protein sequence: CASSSPGQGSANEKLFF.

The genes are TRBV5-1 and TRBJ1-1, with 9 positions matching TRBD1. The CDR3 length is 12 residues. The germline V gene encodes CDR1 SGHRS and CDR2 YFSETQ. Trimming took 6 bases from V and 11 from J; bases not matched to a gene: 8. The CDR3 protein is CASTPGQGMAFF. The CDR3 bases are TGCGCCAGCACCCCGGGACAGGGCATGGCTTTCTTT.

The chain links TRBV21-1 to TRBJ1-1. TRBV21-1 is a listed pseudogene. The CDR3 length is 16 residues. The DNA for the CDR3 is TGTGCCAGCAGCAAACGTATAGCTACACTTCGCACTGAAGCTTTCTTT. Translation: CASSKRIATLRTEAFF.

The CDR3 coding sequence is TGTGCCAGCAGCGTAGTGGGACAGGGGAACACTGAAGCTTTCTTT. The encoded protein is CASSVVGQGNTEAFF. The chain employs TRBV9 and TRBJ1-1, with TRBD1 matching 9 bases. This CDR3 has 15 residues. J lost 1 base, V lost 0 bases, and 1 base had no gene match. CDR1 SGDLS and CDR2 YYNGEE come from the germline V gene.

The V gene is TRBV30, the J gene TRBJ2-2; 10 bases agree with TRBD1. Germline assignment: CDR1 GTSNPN and CDR2 SVGIG (reference sequence). J lost 4 bases, V lost 5 bases, and 7 bases had no gene match. This CDR3 comprises 15 residues. In DNA, the CDR3 is TGTGCCTGGGGGAGGGGGACAGGGGCCACCGGGGAGCTGTTTTTT. This encodes CAWGRGTGATGELFF.

This clone has just a few counts. The gene calls are TRBV6-1 and TRBJ2-7; 8 bases line up with TRBD1. The CDR3 has 15 residues. With V trimmed by 3 bases and J by 9 bases, 13 bases remained unmatched. From germline, CDR1 is MNHNS and CDR2 SASEGT. CDR3 sequence reads: CASSDAGGGSRVQYF. CDR3 bases: TGTGCCAGCAGTGACGCAGGGGGCGGATCTCGCGTGCAGTACTTC.

The V gene is TRBV20-1, the J gene TRBJ1-1; D ambiguous. The V end was cut by 6 bases, the J end by 5 bases, with 10 bases between. Germline-derived CDR1 and CDR2 are DFQATT and SNEGSKA (reference sequence). This CDR3 is built from 11 residues. The CDR3 reads CSAVGVTEAFF. In DNA form, the CDR3 reads TGCAGTGCCGTGGGAGTTACTGAAGCTTTCTTT.

The gene calls are TRBV4-1 and TRBJ1-1, with no clear D. Germline V CDR1 and CDR2: MGHRA, YSYEKL. The germline V and J ends were trimmed by 0 bases and 1 base, with 9 bases remaining between them. The CDR3 spans 15 residues. In DNA form, the CDR3 reads TGCGCCAGCAGCCAAGAAACGCGACAGAACACTGAAGCTTTCTTT. This codes for CASSQETRQNTEAFF.

The chain uses TRBV24-1 and TRBJ1-2; D may be TRBD1 (5 bases). Trimming pared 2 bases from V and 2 bases from J, leaving 8 bases between. Looked up from germline, CDR1 is KGHDR and CDR2 is SFDVKD. CDR3 length: 14 amino acids. The CDR3 DNA reads TGTGCCACCAGTGATTGGTCAGGGAACTATGGCTACACCTTC. Protein product: CATSDWSGNYGYTF.

This chain joins TRBV4-1 and TRBJ1-1, with D perhaps matching TRBD1 (5 bases). CDR3 size: 14 residues. Germline CDR1 is MGHRA and CDR2 is YSYEKL. V lost 8 bases and J lost 5, with 18 bases in between. The CDR3 region has the DNA TGCGCCAGCGATAAAGAAGGGGCTGGTACTGAAGCTTTCTTT. Translation: CASDKEGAGTEAFF.

The chain employs TRBV15 and TRBJ2-6, with no clear D. CDR3 length: 17 residues. The V end lost 1 base, the J end lost 0 bases, and 10 bases lay between the germline ends. Germline CDR1 is LNHNV and CDR2 is YYDKDF (reference sequence). CDR3 amino acids: CATSRGSLSSGANVLTF. CDR3 in DNA: TGTGCCACCAGCAGAGGCTCTCTTAGCTCTGGGGCCAACGTCCTGACTTTC. Variable domain in full (rest from reference TRBV15 and TRBJ2-6): DAMVIQNPRYQVTQFGKPVTLSCSQTLNHNVMYWYQQKSSQAPKLLFHYYDKDFNNEADTPDNFQSRRPNTSFCFLDIRSPGLGDTAMYLCATSRGSLSSGANVLTFGAGSRLTVL.

V gene TRBV19 combines with J gene TRBJ2-6; possibly TRBD2 for D (6 bases). The CDR3 is 15 residues long. The germline V and J ends were trimmed by 6 bases and 4 bases, with 13 bases remaining between them. Germline V gene data show CDR1 as LNHDA and CDR2 as SQIVND (reference sequence). The CDR3 nucleotides read TGTGCCAGTAGGCCTCCGGGGGTCGGGGCCAACGTCCTGACTTTC. It specifies CASRPPGVGANVLTF.

This chain uses TRBV5-1 with TRBJ2-1, with TRBD2 matching 13 bases. The junction had 8 bases not matched to a gene; V was cut back by 4 bases and J by 7 bases. The length of the CDR3 is 16 residues. Germline V gives CDR1 SGHRS, CDR2 YFSETQ. The CDR3 sequence: CASSPRTSGSMNEQFF. The CDR3 bases are TGCGCCAGCAGCCCCCGGACTAGCGGGAGTATGAATGAGCAGTTCTTC.

This sequence joins TRBV28 and TRBJ1-2, with D maybe TRBD1 (5 bases). This CDR3 region has 15 residues. The ends were cut back, 6 bases at V and 2 bases at J, with 16 bases in the middle. The V gene's germline CDR1 is MDHEN and CDR2 SYDVKM. The DNA for the CDR3 is TGTGCCAGCAGGGGTTCGGGGGGGTCGAACTATGGCTACACCTTC. It yields the protein CASRGSGGSNYGYTF.

The gene calls are TRBV6-5 and TRBJ1-5, with TRBD1 as a possible D gene (5 bases). The CDR3 is 15 amino acids. Germline CDR1 is MNHEY and CDR2 is SVGAGI. Trimming cost V 6 bases and J 2 bases, with 14 bases left between them. As DNA, the CDR3 is TGTGCCAGCAGCACCGGGGGGGGTGGCAATCAGCCCCAGCATTTT. It yields the protein CASSTGGGGNQPQHF.

The genes are TRBV27 and TRBJ1-2, with TRBD1 matching 10 bases. The CDR3 contains 15 residues. Germline lookup yields CDR1 MNHEY and CDR2 SMNVEV (reference sequence). With V trimmed by 8 bases and J by 3 bases, 9 bases remained unmatched. The CDR3 sequence: CASSRDRGLDYGYTF. The CDR3 nucleotides are TGTGCCAGCTCCCGGGACAGGGGACTAGACTATGGCTACACCTTC.

V is TRBV19 and J is TRBJ2-7; TRBD1 matches 8 bases. The ends lost 5 bases at V and 3 bases at J; junction bases unmatched: 6. The germline V gene has CDR1 LNHDA and CDR2 SQIVND (reference sequence). This CDR3 spans 14 amino acids. The CDR3 spells CASSRHRGNYEQYF. The CDR3 DNA is TGTGCCAGTAGTCGCCACAGGGGGAACTACGAGCAGTACTTC.

The genes are TRBV27 and TRBJ2-7, with TRBD1 identical over 10 bases. The V and J ends lost 6 bases and 5 bases, in that order; junction bases with no gene match: 10. The CDR3 extends over 15 amino acids. Looked up from germline, CDR1 is MNHEY and CDR2 is SMNVEV (reference sequence). CDR3 DNA: TGTGCCAGCAGCCTTTCGGGACAGGGGTTAGACGAGCAGTACTTC. Translating gives CASSLSGQGLDEQYF.